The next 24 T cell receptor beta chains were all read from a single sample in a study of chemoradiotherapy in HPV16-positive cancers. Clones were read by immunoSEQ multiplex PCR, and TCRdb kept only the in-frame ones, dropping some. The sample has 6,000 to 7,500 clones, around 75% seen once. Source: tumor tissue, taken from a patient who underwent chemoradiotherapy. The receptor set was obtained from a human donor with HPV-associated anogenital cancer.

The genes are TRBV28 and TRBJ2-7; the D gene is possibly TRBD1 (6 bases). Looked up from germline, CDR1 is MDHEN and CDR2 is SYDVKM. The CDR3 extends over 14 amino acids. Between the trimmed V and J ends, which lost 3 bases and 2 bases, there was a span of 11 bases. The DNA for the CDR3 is TGTGCCAGCAGTTTCAACGACAGGACCTACGAGCAGTACTTC. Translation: CASSFNDRTYEQYF. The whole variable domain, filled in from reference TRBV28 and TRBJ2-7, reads DVKVTQSSRYLVKRTGEKVFLECVQDMDHENMFWYRQDPGLGLRLIYFSYDVKMKEKGDIPEGYSVSREKKERFSLILESASTNQTSMYLCASSFNDRTYEQYFGPGTRLTVT.

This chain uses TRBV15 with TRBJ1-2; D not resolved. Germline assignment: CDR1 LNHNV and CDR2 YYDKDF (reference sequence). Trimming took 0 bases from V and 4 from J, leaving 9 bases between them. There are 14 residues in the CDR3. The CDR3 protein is CATSRDSVGYGYTF. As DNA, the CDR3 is TGTGCCACCAGCAGAGATTCGGTCGGCTATGGCTACACCTTC.

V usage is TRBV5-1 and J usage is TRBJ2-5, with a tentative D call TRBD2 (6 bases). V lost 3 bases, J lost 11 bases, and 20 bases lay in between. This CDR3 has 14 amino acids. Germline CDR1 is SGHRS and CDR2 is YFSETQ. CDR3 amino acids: CASSSRTGDGEQYF. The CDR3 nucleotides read TGCGCCAGCAGCTCAAGGACGGGGGATGGGGAGCAGTACTTC.

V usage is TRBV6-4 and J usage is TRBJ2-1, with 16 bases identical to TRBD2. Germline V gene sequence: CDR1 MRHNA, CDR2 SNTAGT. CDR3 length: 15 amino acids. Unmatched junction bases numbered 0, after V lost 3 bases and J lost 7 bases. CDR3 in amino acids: CASSEGLAGGNEQFF. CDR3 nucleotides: TGTGCCAGCAGTGAGGGACTAGCGGGGGGGAATGAGCAGTTCTTC.

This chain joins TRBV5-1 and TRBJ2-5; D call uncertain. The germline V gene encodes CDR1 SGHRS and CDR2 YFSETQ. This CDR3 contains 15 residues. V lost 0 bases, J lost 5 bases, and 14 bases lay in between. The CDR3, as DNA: TGCGCCAGCAGCTTGGAGGTGAGACCCGAGGAGACCCAGTACTTC. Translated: CASSLEVRPEETQYF.

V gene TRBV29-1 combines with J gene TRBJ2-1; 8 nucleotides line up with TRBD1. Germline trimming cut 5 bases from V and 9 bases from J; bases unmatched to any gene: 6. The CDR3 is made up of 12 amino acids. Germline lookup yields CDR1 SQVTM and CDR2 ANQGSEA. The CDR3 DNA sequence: TGCAGCGTTCGCGGACAGGGCGCTGAGCAGTTCTTC. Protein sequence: CSVRGQGAEQFF.

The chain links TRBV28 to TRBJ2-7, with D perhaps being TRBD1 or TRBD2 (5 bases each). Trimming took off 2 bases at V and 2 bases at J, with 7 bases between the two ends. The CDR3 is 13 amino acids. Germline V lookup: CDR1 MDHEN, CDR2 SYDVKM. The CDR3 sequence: CASSLRGAYEQYF. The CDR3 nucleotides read TGTGCCAGCAGTTTAAGAGGGGCCTACGAGCAGTACTTC.

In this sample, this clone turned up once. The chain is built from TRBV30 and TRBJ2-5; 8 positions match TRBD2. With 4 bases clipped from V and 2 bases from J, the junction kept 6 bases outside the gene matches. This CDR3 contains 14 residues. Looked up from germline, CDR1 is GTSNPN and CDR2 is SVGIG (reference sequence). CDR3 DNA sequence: TGTGCCTGGAAACCTAGCGGGCTGCAAGAGACCCAGTACTTC. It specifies CAWKPSGLQETQYF.

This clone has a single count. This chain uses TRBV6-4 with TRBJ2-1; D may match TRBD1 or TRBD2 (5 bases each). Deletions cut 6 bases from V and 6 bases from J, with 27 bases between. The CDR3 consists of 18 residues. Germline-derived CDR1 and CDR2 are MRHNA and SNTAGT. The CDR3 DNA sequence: TGTGCCAGCAGCCCTAATAGGGACCTAGAGTCCGTGCCCAATGAGCAGTTCTTC. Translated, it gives CASSPNRDLESVPNEQFF.

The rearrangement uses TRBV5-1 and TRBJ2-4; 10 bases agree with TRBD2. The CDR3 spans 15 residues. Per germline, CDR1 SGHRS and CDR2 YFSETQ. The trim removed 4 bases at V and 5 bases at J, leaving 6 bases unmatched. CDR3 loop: CASSLKLAGQNIQYF. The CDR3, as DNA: TGCGCCAGCAGCCTTAAACTAGCGGGGCAAAACATTCAGTACTTC.

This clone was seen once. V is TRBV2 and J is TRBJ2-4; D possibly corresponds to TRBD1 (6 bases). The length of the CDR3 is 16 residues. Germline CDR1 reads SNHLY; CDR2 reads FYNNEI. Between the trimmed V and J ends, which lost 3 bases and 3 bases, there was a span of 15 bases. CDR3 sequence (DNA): TGTGCCAGCAGTGAGATGCAGGGGCAGGGCAAAAACATTCAGTACTTC. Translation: CASSEMQGQGKNIQYF.

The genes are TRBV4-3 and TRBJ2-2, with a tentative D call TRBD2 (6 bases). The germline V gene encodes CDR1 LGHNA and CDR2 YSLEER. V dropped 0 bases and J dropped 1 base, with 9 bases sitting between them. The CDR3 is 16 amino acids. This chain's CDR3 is CASSQEGGVNTGELFF. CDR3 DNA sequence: TGCGCCAGCAGCCAAGAGGGCGGGGTGAACACCGGGGAGCTGTTTTTT.

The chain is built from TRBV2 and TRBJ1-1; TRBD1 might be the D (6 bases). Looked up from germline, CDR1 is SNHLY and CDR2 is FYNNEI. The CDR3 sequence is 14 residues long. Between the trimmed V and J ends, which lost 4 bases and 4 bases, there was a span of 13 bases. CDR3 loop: CASSVRGVSTEAFF. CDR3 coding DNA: TGTGCCAGCAGTGTGAGGGGGGTGAGCACTGAAGCTTTCTTT.

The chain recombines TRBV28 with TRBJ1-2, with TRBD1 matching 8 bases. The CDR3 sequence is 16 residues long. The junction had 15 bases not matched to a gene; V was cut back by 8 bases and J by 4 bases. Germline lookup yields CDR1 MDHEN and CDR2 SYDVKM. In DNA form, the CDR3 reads TGTGCCAGCTTATTAGGGGGCAGGGGGCTAGGCTATGGCTACACCTTC. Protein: CASLLGGRGLGYGYTF.

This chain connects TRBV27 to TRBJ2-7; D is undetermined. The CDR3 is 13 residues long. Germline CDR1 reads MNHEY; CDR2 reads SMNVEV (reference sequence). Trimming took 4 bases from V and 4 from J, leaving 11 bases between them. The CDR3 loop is CASSSSVIYEQYF. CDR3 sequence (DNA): TGTGCCAGCAGTTCCAGCGTAATATACGAGCAGTACTTC.

The CDR3 protein is CASKAGLAGSYEQYF. CDR3 coding DNA: TGTGCCAGCAAGGCGGGACTAGCGGGCTCCTACGAGCAGTACTTC. The chain links TRBV6-5 to TRBJ2-7; 12 bases line up with TRBD2. The CDR3 runs to 15 residues. From germline, CDR1 is MNHEY and CDR2 SVGAGI. The ends lost 7 bases at V and 0 bases at J; junction bases unmatched: 4.

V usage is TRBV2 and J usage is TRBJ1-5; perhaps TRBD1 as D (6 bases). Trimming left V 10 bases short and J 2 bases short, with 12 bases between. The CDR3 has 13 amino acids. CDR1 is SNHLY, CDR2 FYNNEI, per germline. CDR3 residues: CATKDRGNQPQHF. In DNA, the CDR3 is TGTGCCACAAAGGACAGAGGCAATCAGCCCCAGCATTTT.

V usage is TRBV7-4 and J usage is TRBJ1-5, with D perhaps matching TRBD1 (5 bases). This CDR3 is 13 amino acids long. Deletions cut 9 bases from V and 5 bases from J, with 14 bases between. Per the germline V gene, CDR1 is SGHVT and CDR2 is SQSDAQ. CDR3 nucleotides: TGTGCCAGTTTCGGGGCAAAATATCAGCCCCAGCATTTT. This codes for CASFGAKYQPQHF.

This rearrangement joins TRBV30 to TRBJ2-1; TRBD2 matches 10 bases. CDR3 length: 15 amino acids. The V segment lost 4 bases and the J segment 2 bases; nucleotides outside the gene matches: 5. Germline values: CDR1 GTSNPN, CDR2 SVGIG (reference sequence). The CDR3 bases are TGTGCCTGGACTCTACTAGCGGGGCCCTACAATGAGCAGTTCTTC. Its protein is CAWTLLAGPYNEQFF.

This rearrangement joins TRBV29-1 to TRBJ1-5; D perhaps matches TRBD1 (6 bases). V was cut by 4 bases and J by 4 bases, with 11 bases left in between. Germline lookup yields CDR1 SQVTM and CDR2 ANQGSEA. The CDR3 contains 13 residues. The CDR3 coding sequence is TGCAGCGTTGGGGACACCCTTAATCAGCCCCAGCATTTT. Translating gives CSVGDTLNQPQHF.

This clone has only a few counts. CDR3 bases: TGTGCCAGCAGCCAAGATCTAGCGGGGGCCTACGAGCAGTACTTC. Amino acids: CASSQDLAGAYEQYF. V usage is TRBV4-2 and J usage is TRBJ2-7, with 10 bases that match TRBD2. Germline V lookup: CDR1 LGHNA, CDR2 YNFKEQ. Germline trimming cut 0 bases from V and 2 bases from J; bases unmatched to any gene: 1. CDR3 length: 15 residues.

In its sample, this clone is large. In DNA form, the CDR3 reads TGCGCCAGCAGTATGACAGTGAACACTGAAGCTTTCTTT. Its translation is CASSMTVNTEAFF. The chain carries TRBV5-1 and TRBJ1-1, with D possibly TRBD1 on 5 matching bases. This CDR3 region has 13 residues. V was clipped by 5 bases and J by 0 bases, with 8 bases between them. Per the germline V gene, CDR1 is SGHRS and CDR2 is YFSETQ.

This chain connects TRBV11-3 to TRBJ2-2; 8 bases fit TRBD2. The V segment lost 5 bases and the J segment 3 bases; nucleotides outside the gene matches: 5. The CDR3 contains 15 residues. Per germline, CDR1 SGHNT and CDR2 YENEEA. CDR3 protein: CASSVSGGYTGELFF. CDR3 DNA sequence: TGTGCCAGCAGCGTCAGCGGGGGATACACCGGGGAGCTGTTTTTT.

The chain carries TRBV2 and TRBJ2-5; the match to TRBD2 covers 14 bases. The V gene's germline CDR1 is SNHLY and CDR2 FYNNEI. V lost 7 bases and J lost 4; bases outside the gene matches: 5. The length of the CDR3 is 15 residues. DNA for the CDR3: TGTGCCAGCACACTTGGGACTAGCGGGAGAGAGACCCAGTACTTC. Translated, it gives CASTLGTSGRETQYF.